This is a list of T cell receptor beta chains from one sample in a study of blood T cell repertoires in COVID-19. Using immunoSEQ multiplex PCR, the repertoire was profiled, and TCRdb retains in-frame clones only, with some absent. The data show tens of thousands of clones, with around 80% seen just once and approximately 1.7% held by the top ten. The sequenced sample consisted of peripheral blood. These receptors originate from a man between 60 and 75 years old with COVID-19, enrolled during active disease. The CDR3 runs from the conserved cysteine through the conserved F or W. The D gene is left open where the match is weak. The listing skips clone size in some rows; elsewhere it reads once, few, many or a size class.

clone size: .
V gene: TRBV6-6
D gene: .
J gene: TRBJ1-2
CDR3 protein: CASSYLQGEGGYTF
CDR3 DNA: TGTGCCAGCAGTTACCTACAGGGAGAGGGAGGCTACACCTTC

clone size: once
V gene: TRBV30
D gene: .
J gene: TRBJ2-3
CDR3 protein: CAWSVPLDTQYF
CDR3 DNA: TGTGCCTGGAGTGTCCCCCTCGATACGCAGTATTTT

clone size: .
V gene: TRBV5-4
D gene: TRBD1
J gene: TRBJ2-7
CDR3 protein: CASSRDSYEQYF
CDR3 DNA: TGTGCCAGCAGCAGGGACAGCTACGAGCAGTACTTC

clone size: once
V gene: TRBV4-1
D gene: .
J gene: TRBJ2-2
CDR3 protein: CASSQDTGTGELFF
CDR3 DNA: TGCGCCAGCAGCCAAGATACGGGGACCGGGGAGCTGTTTTTT

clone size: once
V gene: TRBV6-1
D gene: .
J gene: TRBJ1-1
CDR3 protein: CASSELGAEEAFF
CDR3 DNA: TGTGCCAGCAGTGAATTGGGGGCTGAAGAAGCTTTCTTT

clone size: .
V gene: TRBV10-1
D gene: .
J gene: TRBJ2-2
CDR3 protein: CASSGSSPANTGELFF
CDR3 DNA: TGCGCCAGCAGTGGGAGCAGCCCCGCTAACACCGGGGAGCTGTTTTTT

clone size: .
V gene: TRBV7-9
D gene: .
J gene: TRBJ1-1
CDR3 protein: CASSLGQVAFF
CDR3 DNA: TGTGCCAGCAGCTTGGGTCAGGTGGCTTTCTTT

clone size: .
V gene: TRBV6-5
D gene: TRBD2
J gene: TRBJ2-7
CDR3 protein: CASRASGSYEQYF
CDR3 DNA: TGTGCCAGCAGGGCTAGCGGGAGCTACGAGCAGTACTTC

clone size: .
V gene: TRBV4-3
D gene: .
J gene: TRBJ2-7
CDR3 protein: CASSQTGGQVNEQYF
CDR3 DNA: TGCGCCAGCAGCCAAACCGGTGGGCAGGTCAACGAGCAGTACTTC

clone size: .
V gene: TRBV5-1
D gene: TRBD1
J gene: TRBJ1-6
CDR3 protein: CASSLAGTGDSPLHF
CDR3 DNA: TGCGCCAGCAGCTTGGCCGGGACAGGGGATTCACCCCTCCACTTT

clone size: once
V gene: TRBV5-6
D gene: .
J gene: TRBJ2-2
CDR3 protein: CASSLTYLYGELFF
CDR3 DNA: TGTGCCAGCAGCCTCACTTATTTATACGGGGAGCTGTTTTTT

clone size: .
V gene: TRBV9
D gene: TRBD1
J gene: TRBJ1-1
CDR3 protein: CASSTGGGNTEAFF
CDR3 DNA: TGTGCCAGCTCGACAGGGGGAGGGAACACTGAAGCTTTCTTT

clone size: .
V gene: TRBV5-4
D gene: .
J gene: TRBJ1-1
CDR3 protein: CASSSTGTNTRNTEAFF
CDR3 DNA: TGTGCCAGCAGCTCCACCGGGACAAACACCCGCAACACTGAAGCTTTCTTT

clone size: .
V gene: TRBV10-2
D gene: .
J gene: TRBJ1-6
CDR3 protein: CASSETDKDSPLHF
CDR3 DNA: TGCGCCAGCAGTGAGACAGATAAGGATTCACCCCTCCACTTT

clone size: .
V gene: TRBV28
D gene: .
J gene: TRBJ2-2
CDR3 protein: CASTLSAGTGGELFF
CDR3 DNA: TGTGCCAGCACTCTTAGTGCGGGAACGGGCGGGGAGCTGTTTTTT

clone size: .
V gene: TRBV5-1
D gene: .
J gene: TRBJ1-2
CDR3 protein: CASSLESDYNYGYTF
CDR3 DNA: TGCGCCAGCAGCTTGGAGAGTGATTATAACTATGGCTACACCTTC

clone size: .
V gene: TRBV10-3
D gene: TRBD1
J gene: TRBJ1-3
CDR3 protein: CAISEGVGQGAGNTIYF
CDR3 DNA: TGTGCCATCAGTGAGGGTGTGGGACAGGGTGCTGGAAACACCATATATTTT

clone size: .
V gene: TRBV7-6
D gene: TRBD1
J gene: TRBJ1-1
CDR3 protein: CASSSRTGGNTEAFF
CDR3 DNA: TGTGCCAGCAGCTCTCGGACAGGGGGGAACACTGAAGCTTTCTTT

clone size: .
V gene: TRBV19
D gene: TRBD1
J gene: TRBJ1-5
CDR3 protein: CASSMGQVNQPQHF
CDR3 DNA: TGTGCCAGTAGTATGGGACAGGTTAATCAGCCCCAGCATTTT

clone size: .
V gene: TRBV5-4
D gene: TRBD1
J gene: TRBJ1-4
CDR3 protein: CASSWDSDPTNEKLFF
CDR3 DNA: TGTGCCAGCAGCTGGGACAGCGATCCAACTAATGAAAAACTGTTTTTT

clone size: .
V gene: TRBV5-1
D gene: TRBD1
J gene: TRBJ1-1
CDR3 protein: CASSLTGEDSEAFF
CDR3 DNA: TGCGCCAGCAGCTTGACAGGGGAAGACTCTGAAGCTTTCTTT

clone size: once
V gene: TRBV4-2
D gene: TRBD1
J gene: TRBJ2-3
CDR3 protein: CASSPRTGTTDTQYF
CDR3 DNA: TGTGCCAGCAGCCCCAGGACAGGGACCACAGATACGCAGTATTTT